The present TCR beta chain was sequenced within a study of T cells in localized non-small cell lung cancer. General observations from the study: The appearance of a median approximately 57 of the top 100 tumor clones was seen in adjacent lung. Tumor samples were not multi-region, leaving intratumor heterogeneity unexcluded. Those with higher blood T cell density had longer overall survival. It was uninvolved adjacent lung that showed the highest T cell clonality, exceeding tumor.

Remarks on this clone: The antigen is undetermined.

The CDR3 length is 17 residues. Germline lookup yields CDR1 SGHNT and CDR2 YENEEA. The V and J ends lost 6 bases and 0 bases, in that order; junction bases with no gene match: 9. Data came from immunoSEQ multiplex PCR; TCRdb stores just in-frame clones and leaves some out. The sample yields more than 2,000 clones, about 28% seen once. This receptor was obtained from a male donor aged 60 or over with stage II squamous cell lung carcinoma. Sequences were derived from lung tumor tissue, sampled before any cancer treatment. The J gene is TRBJ2-1, the V gene TRBV11-3, with 9 positions matching TRBD2. Written as DNA, the CDR3 is TGTGCCAGCAGTCAGATAGCGGGGGCCGGCTCCTACAATGAGCAGTTCTTC. Protein sequence: CASSQIAGAGSYNEQFF.